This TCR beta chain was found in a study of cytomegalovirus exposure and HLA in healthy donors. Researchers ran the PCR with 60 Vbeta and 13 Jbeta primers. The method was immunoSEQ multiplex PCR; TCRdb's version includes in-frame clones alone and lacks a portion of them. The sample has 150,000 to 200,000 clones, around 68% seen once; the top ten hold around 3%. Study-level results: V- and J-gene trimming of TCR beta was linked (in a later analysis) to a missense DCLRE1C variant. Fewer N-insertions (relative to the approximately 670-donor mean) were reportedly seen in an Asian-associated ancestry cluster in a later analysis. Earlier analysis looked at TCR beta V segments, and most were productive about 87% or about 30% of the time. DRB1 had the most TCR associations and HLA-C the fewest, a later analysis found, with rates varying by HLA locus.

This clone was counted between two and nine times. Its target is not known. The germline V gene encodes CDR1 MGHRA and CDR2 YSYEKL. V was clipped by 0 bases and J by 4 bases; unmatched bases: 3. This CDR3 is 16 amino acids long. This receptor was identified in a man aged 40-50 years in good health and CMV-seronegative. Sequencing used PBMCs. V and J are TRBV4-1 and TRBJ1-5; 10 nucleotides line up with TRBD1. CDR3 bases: TGCGCCAGCAGCCAAGATGGGGACAGGGGTAATCAGCCCCAGCATTTT. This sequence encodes CASSQDGDRGNQPQHF.